The 27 T cell receptor beta chains below all came from one sample that was sequenced in a study of shared clonotypes between healthy human individuals. The data were produced by immunoSEQ multiplex PCR, yet TCRdb's version contains in-frame clones alone and is incomplete. This repertoire shows fewer than 650,000 clones, 70% to 80% found once; its top ten account for about 12%. The material sequenced was PBMCs. The receptors originated from a woman between 40 and 55 years old in good health. Some clones in this sample may be carry-over from other donors' samples.

In this sample, this clone turned up many times. V gene TRBV11-3 combines with J gene TRBJ2-7, with 8 bases identical to TRBD2. CDR3 length equals 15 residues. V shed 3 bases, J shed 5 bases, and the junction held 9 bases outside the gene matches. Germline V gene lookup returns CDR1 SGHNT and CDR2 YENEEA. The CDR3 reads CASSFQTGTRNEQYF. CDR3 nucleotides: TGTGCCAGCAGCTTTCAGACCGGGACTAGGAACGAGCAGTACTTC.

The rearrangement joins TRBV11-3 to TRBJ2-1; no clear D. The V gene's germline CDR1 is SGHNT and CDR2 YENEEA. V was cut by 0 bases and J by 8 bases, with 14 bases left in between. This CDR3 has 15 amino acids. The CDR3 loop is CASSLDGSAGDEQFF. As DNA, the CDR3 is TGTGCCAGCAGCTTAGATGGGTCGGCAGGAGATGAGCAGTTCTTC. Together with reference TRBV11-3 and TRBJ2-1, the CDR3 gives the full variable domain: EAGVVQSPRYKIIEKKQPVAFWCNPISGHNTLYWYLQNLGQGPELLIRYENEEAVDDSQLPKDRFSAERLKGVDSTLKIQPAELGDSAVYLCASSLDGSAGDEQFFGPGTRLTVL.

The V call is TRBV5-1, the J call TRBJ2-5; the match to TRBD2 covers 7 bases. The germline CDR1 and CDR2 sequences are SGHRS and YFSETQ. With 3 bases clipped from V and 5 bases from J, the junction kept 7 bases outside the gene matches. There are 14 residues in the CDR3. The CDR3 loop is CASSSGAGEETQYF. As DNA, the CDR3 is TGCGCCAGCAGCTCCGGTGCGGGAGAGGAGACCCAGTACTTC.

The chain couples TRBV7-9 to TRBJ1-3; 7 bases match TRBD1. J was trimmed by 0 bases and V by 8 bases; bases with no gene match: 10. There are 16 residues in the CDR3. CDR1 is SEHNR and CDR2 is FQNEAQ in the germline V gene (reference sequence). The CDR3 DNA reads TGTGCCAGCGGCACACAGGGGAGAGGCTCTGGAAACACCATATATTTT. Its translation: CASGTQGRGSGNTIYF. The full variable domain, its missing parts supplied by reference TRBV7-9 and TRBJ1-3, is DTGVSQNPRHKITKRGQNVTFRCDPISEHNRLYWYRQTLGQGPEFLTYFQNEAQLEKSRLLSDRFSAERPKGSFSTLEIQRTEQGDSAMYLCASGTQGRGSGNTIYFGEGSWLTVV.

The gene calls are TRBV28 and TRBJ2-7; the D gene is possibly TRBD2 (6 bases). The V gene's germline CDR1 is MDHEN and CDR2 SYDVKM. V lost 2 bases to trimming and J lost 1 base, with 6 bases between them. The CDR3 has 13 residues. DNA for the CDR3: TGTGCCAGCAGTTTACGGGGGTCCTACGAGCAGTACTTC. It yields the protein CASSLRGSYEQYF.

This clone appeared many times. A far larger clone is only one base removed, so a read error is likely. The same CDR3 can be traced to other DNA sequences in this sample. The gene calls are TRBV30 and TRBJ2-1; D is uncertain. Germline CDR1 GTSNPN, CDR2 SVGIG (reference sequence). V was pared by 1 base and J by 9 bases, with 10 bases between. The CDR3 loop spans 12 amino acids. The CDR3 spells CAWSDTSPEQFF. DNA for the CDR3: TGTGCCTGGAGTGACACAAGCCCTGAGCAGTTCTTC.

The V and J genes are TRBV5-4 and TRBJ2-1; 8 bases map to TRBD2. The V and J ends lost 3 bases and 4 bases, in that order; junction bases with no gene match: 9. Germline V CDR1 and CDR2: SGHNT, YYREEE (reference sequence). This CDR3 spans 16 amino acids. In nucleotides, the CDR3 is TGTGCCAGCAGCTCGGTGGGCGCGGGAGGTTACAATGAGCAGTTCTTC. Translated, it gives CASSSVGAGGYNEQFF.

For this clone: One end of the junction does not line up with germline, which may come from a read error. The rearrangement uses TRBV7-2 and TRBJ2-2; perhaps TRBD2 as D (5 bases). This CDR3 spans 16 amino acids. Germline V gene lookup returns CDR1 SGHTA and CDR2 FQGNSA. The CDR3 protein is CASSLNAEAGTGELLF. The DNA for the CDR3 is TGTGCCAGCAGCTTAAATGCGGAGGCGGGCACCGGGGAGCTGCTTTTT.

The V call is TRBV28, the J call TRBJ2-7; 12 bases line up with TRBD1. V dropped 7 bases and J dropped 6; count of bases not matched to a gene: 7. The V gene's germline CDR1 is MDHEN and CDR2 SYDVKM. The CDR3 has 14 amino acids. Here the CDR3 DNA reads TGTGCCAGCAATCCCCGGGACAGGGGGCCCGAGCAGTACTTC. Protein: CASNPRDRGPEQYF.

This rearrangement joins TRBV28 to TRBJ2-1; 9 nucleotides agree with TRBD2. From germline, CDR1 is MDHEN and CDR2 SYDVKM. This CDR3 is built from 16 residues. CDR3 coding DNA: TGTGCGAGCTTACCTCTTAGCGGGAGTTCCTACAATGAGCAGTTCTTC. Residues: CASLPLSGSSYNEQFF.

This chain connects TRBV13 to TRBJ2-1, with D perhaps assigned TRBD1 or TRBD2 (5 bases each). The germline V gene has CDR1 PRHDT and CDR2 FYEKMQ (reference sequence). There are 15 residues in the CDR3. V gave up 8 bases and J gave up 8 bases, with 22 bases separating them. Here the CDR3 reads CASPGTGPELHEQFF. The CDR3 coding sequence is TGTGCCAGCCCGGGGACGGGGCCAGAGCTACATGAGCAGTTCTTC. Complete variable domain (other parts from reference TRBV13 and TRBJ2-1): AAGVIQSPRHLIKEKRETATLKCYPIPRHDTVYWYQQGPGQDPQFLISFYEKMQSDKGSIPDRFSAQQFSDYHSELNMSSLELGDSALYFCASPGTGPELHEQFFGPGTRLTVL.

V and J are TRBV11-2 and TRBJ2-5; 7 bases line up with TRBD2. The CDR3 totals 15 residues. The germline CDR1 and CDR2 sequences are SGHAT and FQNNGV. J lost 5 bases, V lost 5 bases, and 11 bases had no gene match. The CDR3 here is CASSPRESGGETQYF. The CDR3 bases are TGTGCCAGCAGCCCGCGGGAGTCCGGAGGGGAGACCCAGTACTTC.

This clone was counted once. The chain combines TRBV6-1 with TRBJ1-5; D uncertain. Trimming pared 7 bases from V and 1 base from J, leaving 8 bases between. This CDR3 region has 13 residues. Germline CDR1 MNHNS, CDR2 SASEGT. In DNA form, the CDR3 reads TGTGCCAGCACGGTTTTCAGCAATCAGCCCCAGCATTTT. It specifies CASTVFSNQPQHF.

This rearrangement joins TRBV10-2 to TRBJ2-7; 9 bases are a match to TRBD2. This CDR3 is built from 17 residues. The trim removed 3 bases at V and 3 bases at J, leaving 12 bases unmatched. Germline CDR1 and CDR2: WSHSY and SAAADI. CDR3 sequence: CASSEVGRLAGFYEQYF. CDR3 DNA: TGCGCCAGCAGTGAAGTAGGACGTCTAGCGGGATTCTACGAGCAGTACTTC.

The rearrangement uses TRBV5-1 and TRBJ2-2, with no clear D. CDR1 is SGHRS, CDR2 YFSETQ, per germline. CDR3 length: 16 amino acids. V was shortened by 2 bases and J by 0 bases, with 11 bases between the two germline ends. The CDR3 bases are TGCGCCAGCAGCTTTCGTACCACTTCGAACACCGGGGAGCTGTTTTTT. It encodes CASSFRTTSNTGELFF.

J is TRBJ2-2 and V is TRBV5-6; 8 nucleotides line up with TRBD1. Germline lookup yields CDR1 SGHDT and CDR2 YYEEEE. Unmatched junction bases numbered 8, after V lost 6 bases and J lost 4 bases. CDR3 length equals 15 residues. This chain's CDR3 is CASTGQGVRTGELFF. CDR3 sequence (DNA): TGTGCCAGCACCGGACAGGGCGTTCGCACCGGGGAGCTGTTTTTT.

This rearrangement joins TRBV7-6 to TRBJ2-3, with a weak D call TRBD2 (6 bases). Between the trimmed V and J ends, which lost 0 bases and 0 bases, there was a span of 7 bases. The CDR3 contains 15 residues. From germline, CDR1 is SGHVS and CDR2 FNYEAQ. In nucleotides, the CDR3 is TGTGCCAGCAGCTTAGCCAGCGGGAGCACAGATACGCAGTATTTT. Its translation: CASSLASGSTDTQYF.

This chain joins TRBV4-3 and TRBJ1-1; D is unresolved. The V end was cut by 0 bases, the J end by 4 bases, with 9 bases between. Germline values: CDR1 LGHNA, CDR2 YSLEER. The length of the CDR3 is 14 residues. DNA of the CDR3: TGCGCCAGCAGCCAAGATCGAAGAGGCACTGAAGCTTTCTTT. This gives the protein CASSQDRRGTEAFF.

This chain uses TRBV5-6 with TRBJ2-7, with 7 bases that match TRBD2. The ends lost 5 bases at V and 3 bases at J; junction bases unmatched: 11. This CDR3 region has 15 residues. The germline V gene encodes CDR1 SGHDT and CDR2 YYEEEE. DNA of the CDR3: TGTGCCAGCAGTTCAACCGGGACTACATACTACGAGCAGTACTTC. It is translated as CASSSTGTTYYEQYF. The complete variable domain, with remaining parts taken from reference TRBV5-6 and TRBJ2-7, reads DAGVTQSPTHLIKTRGQQVTLRCSPKSGHDTVSWYQQALGQGPQFIFQYYEEEERQRGNFPDRFSGHQFPNYSSELNVNALLLGDSALYLCASSSTGTTYYEQYFGPGTRLTVT.

This chain uses TRBV9 with TRBJ1-5, with D possibly TRBD1 on 5 matching bases. This CDR3 is 14 amino acids long. Trimming left V 4 bases short and J 2 bases short, with 10 bases between. Germline-derived CDR1 and CDR2 are SGDLS and YYNGEE. The DNA of the CDR3 is TGTGCCAGCAGCCTTGGGGGACGCAATCAGCCCCAGCATTTT. Its translation is CASSLGGRNQPQHF.

J is TRBJ2-7 and V is TRBV13, with TRBD1 matching over 8 bases. The germline V gene encodes CDR1 PRHDT and CDR2 FYEKMQ (reference sequence). The CDR3 spans 14 residues. The V and J ends lost 5 bases and 4 bases, in that order; junction bases with no gene match: 7. CDR3 loop: CASSEPGQVYEQYF. The DNA of the CDR3 is TGTGCCAGCAGCGAGCCGGGACAGGTGTACGAGCAGTACTTC.

CDR3 bases: TGTGCCAGCAGTTTAAGGGCTAGCGGGAGGGGACCCTACGAGCAGTACTTC. This sequence encodes CASSLRASGRGPYEQYF. The J gene is TRBJ2-7, the V gene TRBV27, with 12 bases fitting TRBD2. Trimming at V came to 2 bases and at J to 2 bases, leaving 7 bases not matched to a gene. The V gene's germline CDR1 is MNHEY and CDR2 SMNVEV (reference sequence). This CDR3 contains 17 residues.

This chain joins TRBV6-5 and TRBJ2-6; D is uncertain. The CDR3 is 14 amino acids. The V end lost 6 bases, the J end lost 4 bases, and 10 bases lay between the germline ends. Germline CDR1 and CDR2: MNHEY and SVGAGI. CDR3 nucleotide sequence: TGTGCCAGCAGCCCGGCCGTGGGGGCCAACGTCCTGACTTTC. Translated, it gives CASSPAVGANVLTF.

The chain joins TRBV7-9 to TRBJ1-2, with a tentative D call TRBD1 (6 bases). Germline V lookup: CDR1 SEHNR, CDR2 FQNEAQ (reference sequence). The CDR3 runs 15 residues. Trimming removed 4 bases from V and 6 bases from J, with 18 bases in between. CDR3 bases: TGTGCCAGCAGCTCCCCCTGGGGGGGGCGAGATGGCTACACCTTC. It codes for CASSSPWGGRDGYTF.

The chain links TRBV5-4 to TRBJ2-1; maybe TRBD2 (6 bases). The germline V gene has CDR1 SGHNT and CDR2 YYREEE (reference sequence). V was clipped by 5 bases and J by 7 bases, with 16 bases between them. The CDR3 extends over 14 amino acids. The CDR3 DNA sequence: TGTGCCAGCAGTTCCGGCGGGGTTGGGAATGAGCAGTTCTTC. Protein sequence: CASSSGGVGNEQFF.

Comment on this clone: A read error is likely, as this CDR3 ends without the conserved phenylalanine or tryptophan. The V gene is TRBV28, the J gene TRBJ1-1; no firm D call. Trimming cost V 7 bases and J 3 bases, with 9 bases left between them. The CDR3 is 12 residues long. Germline V CDR1 and CDR2: MDHEN, SYDVKM. The CDR3 region is CASTARDTEAFL. The CDR3 DNA reads TGTGCCAGCACCGCCCGCGACACTGAAGCTTTCCTT.

This chain uses TRBV29-1 with TRBJ2-2; 9 positions agree with TRBD1. The junction had 13 bases not matched to a gene; V was cut back by 7 bases and J by 4 bases. The germline V gene encodes CDR1 SQVTM and CDR2 ANQGSEA. The CDR3 totals 16 residues. CDR3 DNA: TGCAGCGCCGAGGGGGACAGGGCCCGGGGCACCGGGGAGCTGTTTTTT. As protein: CSAEGDRARGTGELFF.